This TCR beta chain was sequenced for a study of T cells in Graves' hyperthyroidism and ophthalmopathy. Study outcomes and limitations: Ophthalmopathy was identified by the model a median around 6.9 months ahead of onset. Appearing also in blood were most of the thyroid clonotypes expanded above 0.001.

Trimming removed 3 bases from V and 1 base from J; junction bases left unmatched: 9. Germline CDR1 reads MGHRA; CDR2 reads YSYEKL. CDR3 size: 17 residues. This clonotype was detected ten times or more. Its antigen remains unidentified. Diagnosing involved the use of clinical symptoms, serum thyroxine and TRAb, thyroid ultrasound and orbital computed tomography. Fresh peripheral blood, around 9.3 ml, was the source of the PBMCs. RNA transcripts served as the template for amplifying TCR beta CDR3 regions. TCR CDR3 underwent first-round RT-PCR with the HTBI primer set. TCRdb processed the multiplex PCR reads anew with MiXCR; each CDR3 protein has one entry. Here the sample spans hundreds of thousands of distinct CDR3 sequences, roughly 14% being singletons.

The clonotype was recovered from a woman aged 40 to 50 with Graves' ophthalmopathy. The genes are TRBV4-1 and TRBJ2-7; 10 bases agree with TRBD2. Sequenced: blood. The CDR3 reads CASSHPVTSGTSYEQYF. As DNA, the CDR3 is TGCGCCAGCAGCCATCCCGTTACTAGCGGGACATCCTACGAGCAGTACTTC.